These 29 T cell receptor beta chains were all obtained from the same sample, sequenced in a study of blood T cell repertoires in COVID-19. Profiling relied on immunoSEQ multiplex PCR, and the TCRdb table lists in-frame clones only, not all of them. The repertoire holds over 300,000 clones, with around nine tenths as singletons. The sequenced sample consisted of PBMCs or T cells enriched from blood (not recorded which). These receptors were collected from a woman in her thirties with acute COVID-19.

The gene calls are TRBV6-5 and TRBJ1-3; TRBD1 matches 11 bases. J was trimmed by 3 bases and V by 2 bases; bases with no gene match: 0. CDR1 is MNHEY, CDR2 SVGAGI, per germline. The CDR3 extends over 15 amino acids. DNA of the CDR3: TGTGCCAGCAGTTACGGGACAGGGGGTGGAAACACCATATATTTT. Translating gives CASSYGTGGGNTIYF.

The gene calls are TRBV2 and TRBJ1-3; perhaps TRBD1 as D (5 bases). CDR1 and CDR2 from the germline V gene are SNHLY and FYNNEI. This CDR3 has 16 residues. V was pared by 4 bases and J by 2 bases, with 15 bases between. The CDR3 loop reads CASSAALGAAGNTIYF. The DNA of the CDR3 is TGTGCCAGCAGTGCCGCTTTAGGGGCAGCTGGAAACACCATATATTTT. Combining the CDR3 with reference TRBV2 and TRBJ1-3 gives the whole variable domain EPEVTQTPSHQVTQMGQEVILRCVPISNHLYFYWYRQILGQKVEFLVSFYNNEISEKSEIFDDQFSVERPDGSNFTLKIRSTKLEDSAMYFCASSAALGAAGNTIYFGEGSWLTVV.

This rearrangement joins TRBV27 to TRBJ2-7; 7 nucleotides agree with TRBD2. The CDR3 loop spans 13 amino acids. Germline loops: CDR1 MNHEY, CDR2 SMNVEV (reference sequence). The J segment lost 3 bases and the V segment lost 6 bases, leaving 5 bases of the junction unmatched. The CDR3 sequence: CASSLGGGYEQYF. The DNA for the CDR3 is TGTGCCAGCAGCCTTGGGGGGGGCTACGAGCAGTACTTC.

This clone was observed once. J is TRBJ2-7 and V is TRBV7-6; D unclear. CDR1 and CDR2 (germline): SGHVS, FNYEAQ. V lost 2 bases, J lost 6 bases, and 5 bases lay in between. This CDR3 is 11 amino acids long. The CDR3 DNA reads TGTGCCAGCAGCTTATCCCTCGAGCAGTACTTC. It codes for CASSLSLEQYF.

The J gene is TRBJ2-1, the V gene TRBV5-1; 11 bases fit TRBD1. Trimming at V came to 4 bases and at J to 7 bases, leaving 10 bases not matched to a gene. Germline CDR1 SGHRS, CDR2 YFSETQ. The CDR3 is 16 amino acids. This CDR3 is CASSGRTGGSSNEQFF. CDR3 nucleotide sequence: TGCGCCAGCAGCGGACGGACAGGGGGCAGTAGTAATGAGCAGTTCTTC.

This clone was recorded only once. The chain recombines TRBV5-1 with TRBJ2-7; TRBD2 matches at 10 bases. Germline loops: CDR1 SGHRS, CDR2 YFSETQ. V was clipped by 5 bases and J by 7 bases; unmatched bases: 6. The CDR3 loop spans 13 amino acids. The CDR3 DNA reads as TGCGCCAGCAGTAGCGGGGGGCCGCGAGAGCAGTACTTC. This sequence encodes CASSSGGPREQYF.

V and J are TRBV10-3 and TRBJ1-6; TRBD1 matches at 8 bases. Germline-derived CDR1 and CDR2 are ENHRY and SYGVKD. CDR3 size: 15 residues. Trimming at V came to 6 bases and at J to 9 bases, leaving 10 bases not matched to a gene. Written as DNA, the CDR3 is TGTGCCATCAGGACAGACAGGGGTGAAAGTTCACCCCTCCACTTT. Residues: CAIRTDRGESSPLHF.

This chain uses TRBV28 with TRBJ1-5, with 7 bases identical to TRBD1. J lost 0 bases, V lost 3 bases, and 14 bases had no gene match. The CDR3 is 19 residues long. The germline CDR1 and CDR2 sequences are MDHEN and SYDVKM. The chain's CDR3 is CASSLIRDRGLYSNQPQHF. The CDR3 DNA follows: TGTGCCAGCAGTTTGATCCGGGACAGAGGGTTATATAGCAATCAGCCCCAGCATTTT.

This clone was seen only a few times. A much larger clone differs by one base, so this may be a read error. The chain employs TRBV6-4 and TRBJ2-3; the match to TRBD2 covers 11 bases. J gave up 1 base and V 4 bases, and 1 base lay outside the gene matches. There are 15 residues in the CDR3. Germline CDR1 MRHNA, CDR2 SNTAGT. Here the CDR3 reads CASSATSGGTDTQYF. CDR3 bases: TGTGCCAGCAGTGCGACTAGCGGGGGCACAGATACGCAGTATTTT.

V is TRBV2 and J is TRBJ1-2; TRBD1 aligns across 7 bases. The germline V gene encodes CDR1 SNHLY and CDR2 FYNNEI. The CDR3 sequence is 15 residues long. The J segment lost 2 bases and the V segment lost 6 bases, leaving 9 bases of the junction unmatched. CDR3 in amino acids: CASRELRQGNYGYTF. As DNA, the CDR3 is TGTGCCAGCAGAGAGCTTAGACAGGGCAACTATGGCTACACCTTC.

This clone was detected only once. The CDR3 nucleotides are TGTGCCAGCAGCTTAGCAGACTCCTACGAGCAGTACTTC. Translating gives CASSLADSYEQYF. The genes are TRBV7-3 and TRBJ2-7, with no clear D. The CDR3 contains 13 residues. CDR1 and CDR2 from the germline V gene are SGHTA and FQGTGA. The germline V and J ends were trimmed by 2 bases and 0 bases, with 5 bases remaining between them.

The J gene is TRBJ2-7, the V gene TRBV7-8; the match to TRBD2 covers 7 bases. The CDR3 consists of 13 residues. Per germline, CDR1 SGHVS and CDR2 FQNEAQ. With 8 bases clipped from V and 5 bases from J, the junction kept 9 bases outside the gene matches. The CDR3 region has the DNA TGTGCCAGCGGATCTCGGGGGGTCCACGAGCAGTACTTC. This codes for CASGSRGVHEQYF.

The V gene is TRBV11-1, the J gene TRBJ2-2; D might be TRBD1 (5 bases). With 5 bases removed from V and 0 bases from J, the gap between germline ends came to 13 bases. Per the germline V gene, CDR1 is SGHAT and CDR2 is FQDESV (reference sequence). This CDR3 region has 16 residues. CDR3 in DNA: TGTGCCAGCAGCACCAACCCAGGGACGAACACCGGGGAGCTGTTTTTT. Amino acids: CASSTNPGTNTGELFF.

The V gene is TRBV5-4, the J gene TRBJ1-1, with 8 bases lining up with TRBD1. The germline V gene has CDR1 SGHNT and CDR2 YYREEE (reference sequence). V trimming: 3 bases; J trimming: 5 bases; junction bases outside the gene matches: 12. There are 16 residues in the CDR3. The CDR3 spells CASSSQRTGRGTEAFF. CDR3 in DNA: TGTGCCAGCAGCTCCCAGCGGACAGGGAGAGGAACTGAAGCTTTCTTT.

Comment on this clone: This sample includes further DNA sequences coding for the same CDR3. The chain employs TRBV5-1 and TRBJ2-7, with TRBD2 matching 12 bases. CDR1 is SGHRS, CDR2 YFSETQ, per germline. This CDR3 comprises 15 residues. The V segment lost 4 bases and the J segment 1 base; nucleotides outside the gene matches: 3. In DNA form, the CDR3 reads TGCGCCAGCAGCGAGACTAGCGGGGGTTCCTACGAGCAGTACTTC. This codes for CASSETSGGSYEQYF.

The CDR3 protein is CASSQYRFEPEQFF. The CDR3 DNA is TGCGCCAGCAGCCAATACCGGTTTGAACCCGAGCAGTTCTTC. This chain connects TRBV4-1 to TRBJ2-1; D not certain. Per the germline V gene, CDR1 is MGHRA and CDR2 is YSYEKL. The CDR3 consists of 14 residues. V was shortened by 2 bases and J by 10 bases, with 15 bases between the two germline ends.

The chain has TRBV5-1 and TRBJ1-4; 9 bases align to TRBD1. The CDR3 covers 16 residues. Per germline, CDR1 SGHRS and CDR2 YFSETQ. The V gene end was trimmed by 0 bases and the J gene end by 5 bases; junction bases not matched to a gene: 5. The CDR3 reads CASSLGLTGGNEKLFF. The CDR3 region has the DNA TGCGCCAGCAGCTTGGGCTTGACAGGGGGAAATGAAAAACTGTTTTTT.

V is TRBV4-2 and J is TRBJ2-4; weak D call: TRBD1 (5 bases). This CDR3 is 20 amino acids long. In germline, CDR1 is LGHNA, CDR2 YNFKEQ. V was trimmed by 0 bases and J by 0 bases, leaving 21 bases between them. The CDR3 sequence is CASSQDSDMYTDLAKNIQYF. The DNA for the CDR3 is TGTGCCAGCAGCCAAGATTCGGACATGTATACTGACCTAGCCAAAAACATTCAGTACTTC.

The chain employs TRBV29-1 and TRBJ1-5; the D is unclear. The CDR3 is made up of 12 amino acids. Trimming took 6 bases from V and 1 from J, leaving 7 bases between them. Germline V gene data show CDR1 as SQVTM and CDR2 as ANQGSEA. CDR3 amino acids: CSVTESNQPQHF. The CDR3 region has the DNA TGCAGCGTCACAGAGAGCAATCAGCCCCAGCATTTT.

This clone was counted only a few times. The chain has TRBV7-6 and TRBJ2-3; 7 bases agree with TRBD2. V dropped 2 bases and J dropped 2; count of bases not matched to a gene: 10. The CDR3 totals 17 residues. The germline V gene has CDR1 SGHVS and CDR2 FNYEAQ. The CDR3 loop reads CASSLLPASGFTDTQYF. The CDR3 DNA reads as TGTGCCAGCAGCTTATTGCCGGCTAGCGGATTCACAGATACGCAGTATTTT. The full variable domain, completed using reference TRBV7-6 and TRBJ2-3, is GAGVSQSPRYKVTKRGQDVALRCDPISGHVSLYWYRQALGQGPEFLTYFNYEAQQDKSGLPNDRFSAERPEGSISTLTIQRTEQRDSAMYRCASSLLPASGFTDTQYFGPGTRLTVL.

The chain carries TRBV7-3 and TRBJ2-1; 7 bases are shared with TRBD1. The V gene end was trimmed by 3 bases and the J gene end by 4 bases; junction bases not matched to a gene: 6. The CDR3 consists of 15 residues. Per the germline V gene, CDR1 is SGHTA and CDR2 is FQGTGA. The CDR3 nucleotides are TGTGCCAGCAGCTTGGGGGACAGCAAATACAATGAGCAGTTCTTC. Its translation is CASSLGDSKYNEQFF.

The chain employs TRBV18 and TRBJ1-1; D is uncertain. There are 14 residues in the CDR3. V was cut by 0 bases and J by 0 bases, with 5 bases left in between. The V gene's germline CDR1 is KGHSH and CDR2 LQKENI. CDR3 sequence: CASSPPHMNTEAFF. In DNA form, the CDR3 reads TGTGCCAGCTCACCACCCCACATGAACACTGAAGCTTTCTTT.

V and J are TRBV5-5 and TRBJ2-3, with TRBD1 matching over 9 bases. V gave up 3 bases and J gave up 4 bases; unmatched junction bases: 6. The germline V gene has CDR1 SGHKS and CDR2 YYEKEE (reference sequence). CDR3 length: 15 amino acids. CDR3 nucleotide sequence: TGTGCCAGCAGCTCGCCGGGACAGGGTGCAGATACGCAGTATTTT. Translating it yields CASSSPGQGADTQYF.

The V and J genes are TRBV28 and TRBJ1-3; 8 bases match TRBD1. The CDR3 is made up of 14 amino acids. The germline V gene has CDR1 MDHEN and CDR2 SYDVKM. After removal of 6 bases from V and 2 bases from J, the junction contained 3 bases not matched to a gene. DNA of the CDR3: TGTGCCAGCAGCAGGGGGCGGCCTGGAAACACCATATATTTT. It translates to CASSRGRPGNTIYF.

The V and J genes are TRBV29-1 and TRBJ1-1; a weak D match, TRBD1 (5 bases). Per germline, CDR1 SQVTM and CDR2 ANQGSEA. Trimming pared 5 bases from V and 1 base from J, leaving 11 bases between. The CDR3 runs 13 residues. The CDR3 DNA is TGCAGCGTTTGGCAGGGATCGAACACTGAAGCTTTCTTT. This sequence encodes CSVWQGSNTEAFF.

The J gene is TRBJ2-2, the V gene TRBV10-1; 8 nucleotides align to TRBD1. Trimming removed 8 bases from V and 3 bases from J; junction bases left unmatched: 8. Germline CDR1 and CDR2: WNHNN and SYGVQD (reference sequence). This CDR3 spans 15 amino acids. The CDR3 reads CASERTGLDTGELFF. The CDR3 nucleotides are TGCGCCAGCGAAAGGACAGGGCTAGACACCGGGGAGCTGTTTTTT.

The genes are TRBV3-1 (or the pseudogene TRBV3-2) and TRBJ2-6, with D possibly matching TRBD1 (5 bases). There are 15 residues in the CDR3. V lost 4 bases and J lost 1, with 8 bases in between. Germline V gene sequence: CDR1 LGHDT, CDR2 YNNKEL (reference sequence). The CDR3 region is CASSPTVSGANVLTF. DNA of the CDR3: TGTGCCAGCAGCCCGACAGTTTCTGGGGCCAACGTCCTGACTTTC.

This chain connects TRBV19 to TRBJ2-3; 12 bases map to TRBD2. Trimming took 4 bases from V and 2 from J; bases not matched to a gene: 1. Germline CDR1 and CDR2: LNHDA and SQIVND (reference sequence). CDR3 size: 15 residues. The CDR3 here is CASSRLAGDTDTQYF. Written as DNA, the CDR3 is TGTGCCAGTAGTAGACTAGCGGGGGACACAGATACGCAGTATTTT.

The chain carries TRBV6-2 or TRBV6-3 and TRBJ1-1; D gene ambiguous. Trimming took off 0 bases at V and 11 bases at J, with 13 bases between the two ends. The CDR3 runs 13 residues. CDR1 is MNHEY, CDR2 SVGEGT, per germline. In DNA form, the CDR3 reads TGTGCCAGCAGTTACTCGTCTGGCATTTCGGCTTTCTTT. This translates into CASSYSSGISAFF.